The text below deals with one TCR beta chain. Its cognate antigen is unknown. These data are taken from a study of immune evolution from preneoplasia to lung adenocarcinoma. Broader study findings: KRAS-mutant nodules had the highest T cell clonality.

The V gene's germline CDR1 is MDHEN and CDR2 SYDVKM. The CDR3 is 18 residues long. The ends lost 1 base at V and 0 bases at J; junction bases unmatched: 5. Clones were read by immunoSEQ multiplex PCR, and TCRdb kept only the in-frame ones, dropping some. The profile covers several thousand clones, with roughly 84% appearing a single time and roughly 2.7% taken by the ten largest. Histologic diagnosis was independently verified by two lung pathologists. The genes are TRBV28 and TRBJ2-3; 12 nucleotides match TRBD2. The TCR was taken from a donor older than 65 with lung adenocarcinoma. The sample consisted of FFPE lung adenocarcinoma in situ tissue. The CDR3 is CASSLFFLAGGSTDTQYF. The CDR3 region has the DNA TGTGCCAGCAGTTTATTCTTCCTAGCGGGAGGGAGCACAGATACGCAGTATTTT.